Listed here is a single TCR beta chain. The antigen is undetermined. The sample belongs to a study of shared clonotypes between healthy human individuals. Findings and caveats of the study: The low donor count limited represented genetic and exposure-history diversity.

The germline V gene encodes CDR1 SGHAT and CDR2 FQNNGV. V dropped 1 base and J dropped 6; count of bases not matched to a gene: 4. The CDR3 totals 15 residues. It was CD45RO-negative cells, positively selected for CCR7, that made up naive CD8 cells, with terminally differentiated effector memory CD45RA+ cells excluded. Caucasian adults residing in Nashville, Tennessee made up all the donors. The assay was immunoSEQ multiplex PCR, and TCRdb's table has in-frame clones only and misses some. The table lists about 2 million clones, around 96% of them singletons. The chain carries TRBV11-2 and TRBJ2-7, with 12 bases fitting TRBD2. Sequencing was carried out using naive CD8+ T cells sorted from blood. This clonotype was obtained from a man younger than 30 in good health. The CDR3 coding sequence is TGTGCCAGCAGCTTAGCTGGACTAGCGGGGCCCGAGCAGTACTTC. Protein: CASSLAGLAGPEQYF.